What follows are 6 T cell receptor beta chains derived from one specimen sequenced in a study of blood T cell repertoires in COVID-19. Here immunoSEQ multiplex PCR was the method, and the copy in TCRdb shows in-frame clones only, minus some. The table has about 350,000 clones, about 90% seen once. The material sequenced was peripheral blood. The receptors derive from a woman aged 45-65 years with COVID-19, enrolled during active disease.

The CDR3 DNA reads TGCGCCAGCAGCTTGTGGACAACCAGTAACAATGAGCAGTTCTTC. This sequence encodes CASSLWTTSNNEQFF. The genes are TRBV5-1 and TRBJ2-1, with D perhaps matching TRBD1 (5 bases). This CDR3 has 15 amino acids. Trimming removed 1 base at V and 5 bases at J, with 13 bases between. Germline CDR1 reads SGHRS; CDR2 reads YFSETQ.

The CDR3 loop is CASSRDGTGGWPQHF. The CDR3 coding sequence is TGTGCCAGTAGTAGAGATGGGACAGGGGGATGGCCCCAGCATTTT. The chain has TRBV19 and TRBJ1-5; 11 positions match TRBD1. J lost 9 bases, V lost 4 bases, and 8 bases had no gene match. The CDR3 is 15 residues long. CDR1 and CDR2 (germline): LNHDA, SQIVND (reference sequence).

The chain combines TRBV4-3 with TRBJ1-4, with 9 bases identical to TRBD1. V gave up 0 bases and J gave up 6 bases; unmatched junction bases: 5. Germline V gene lookup returns CDR1 LGHNA and CDR2 YSLEER. CDR3 length equals 16 residues. The CDR3 DNA is TGCGCCAGCAGCCAAGACCCGGGACAGGGAGATGAAAAACTGTTTTTT. This encodes CASSQDPGQGDEKLFF.

The sample holds a few counts of this clone. The chain links TRBV3-1 (or the pseudogene TRBV3-2) to TRBJ2-7; maybe TRBD1 (6 bases). CDR1 is LGHDT, CDR2 YNNKEL, per germline (reference sequence). Trimming cost V 4 bases and J 4 bases, with 14 bases left between them. CDR3 length: 14 amino acids. As DNA, the CDR3 is TGTGCCAGCAGCCGAACCGGACAGTCTTACGAGCAGTACTTC. It yields the protein CASSRTGQSYEQYF.

V gene TRBV27 combines with J gene TRBJ1-1; D is unresolved. Trimming pared 5 bases from V and 3 bases from J, leaving 13 bases between. This CDR3 comprises 14 residues. Germline V gives CDR1 MNHEY, CDR2 SMNVEV (reference sequence). CDR3 nucleotides: TGTGCCAGCAGTCCCGGGGTTAGGGACACTGAAGCTTTCTTT. Its translation is CASSPGVRDTEAFF.

The rearrangement links TRBV3-1 (or the pseudogene TRBV3-2) to TRBJ2-1; TRBD2 matches at 11 bases. Germline CDR1 and CDR2: LGHDT and YNNKEL (reference sequence). V lost 1 base to trimming and J lost 7 bases; unmatched junction nucleotides: 12. This CDR3 is 18 amino acids long. As DNA, the CDR3 is TGTGCCAGCAGCCAAGGTTTTAGCGGGAGGGCCTCTGGGAATGAGCAGTTCTTC. Its translation is CASSQGFSGRASGNEQFF.